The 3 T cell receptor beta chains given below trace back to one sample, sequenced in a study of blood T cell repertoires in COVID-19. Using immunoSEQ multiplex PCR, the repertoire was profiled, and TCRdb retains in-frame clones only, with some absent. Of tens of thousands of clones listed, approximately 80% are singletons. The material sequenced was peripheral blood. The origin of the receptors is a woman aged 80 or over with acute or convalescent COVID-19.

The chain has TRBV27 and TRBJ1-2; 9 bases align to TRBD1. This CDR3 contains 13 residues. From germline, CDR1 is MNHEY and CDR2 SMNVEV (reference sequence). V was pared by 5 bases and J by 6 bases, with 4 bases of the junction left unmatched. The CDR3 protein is CASSPQGADGYTF. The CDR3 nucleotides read TGTGCCAGCAGTCCACAGGGGGCTGATGGCTACACCTTC.

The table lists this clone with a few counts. The CDR3 nucleotides are TGTGCCAGCAGTGAGACATTGGGTGGTGGCTACACCTTC. Encoded protein: CASSETLGGGYTF. The chain carries TRBV2 and TRBJ1-2; D uncertain. The V gene lost 3 bases and the J gene lost 7 bases, with 12 bases spanning the gap. Germline CDR1 is SNHLY and CDR2 is FYNNEI. This CDR3 is 13 amino acids long.

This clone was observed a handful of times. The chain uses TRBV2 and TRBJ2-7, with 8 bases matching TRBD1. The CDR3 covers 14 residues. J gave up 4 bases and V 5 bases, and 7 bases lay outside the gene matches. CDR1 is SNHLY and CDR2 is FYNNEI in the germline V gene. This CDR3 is CASSTGGIGYEQYF. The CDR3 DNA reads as TGTGCCAGCAGTACAGGGGGAATAGGATACGAGCAGTACTTC. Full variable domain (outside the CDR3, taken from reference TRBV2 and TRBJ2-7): EPEVTQTPSHQVTQMGQEVILRCVPISNHLYFYWYRQILGQKVEFLVSFYNNEISEKSEIFDDQFSVERPDGSNFTLKIRSTKLEDSAMYFCASSTGGIGYEQYFGPGTRLTVT.